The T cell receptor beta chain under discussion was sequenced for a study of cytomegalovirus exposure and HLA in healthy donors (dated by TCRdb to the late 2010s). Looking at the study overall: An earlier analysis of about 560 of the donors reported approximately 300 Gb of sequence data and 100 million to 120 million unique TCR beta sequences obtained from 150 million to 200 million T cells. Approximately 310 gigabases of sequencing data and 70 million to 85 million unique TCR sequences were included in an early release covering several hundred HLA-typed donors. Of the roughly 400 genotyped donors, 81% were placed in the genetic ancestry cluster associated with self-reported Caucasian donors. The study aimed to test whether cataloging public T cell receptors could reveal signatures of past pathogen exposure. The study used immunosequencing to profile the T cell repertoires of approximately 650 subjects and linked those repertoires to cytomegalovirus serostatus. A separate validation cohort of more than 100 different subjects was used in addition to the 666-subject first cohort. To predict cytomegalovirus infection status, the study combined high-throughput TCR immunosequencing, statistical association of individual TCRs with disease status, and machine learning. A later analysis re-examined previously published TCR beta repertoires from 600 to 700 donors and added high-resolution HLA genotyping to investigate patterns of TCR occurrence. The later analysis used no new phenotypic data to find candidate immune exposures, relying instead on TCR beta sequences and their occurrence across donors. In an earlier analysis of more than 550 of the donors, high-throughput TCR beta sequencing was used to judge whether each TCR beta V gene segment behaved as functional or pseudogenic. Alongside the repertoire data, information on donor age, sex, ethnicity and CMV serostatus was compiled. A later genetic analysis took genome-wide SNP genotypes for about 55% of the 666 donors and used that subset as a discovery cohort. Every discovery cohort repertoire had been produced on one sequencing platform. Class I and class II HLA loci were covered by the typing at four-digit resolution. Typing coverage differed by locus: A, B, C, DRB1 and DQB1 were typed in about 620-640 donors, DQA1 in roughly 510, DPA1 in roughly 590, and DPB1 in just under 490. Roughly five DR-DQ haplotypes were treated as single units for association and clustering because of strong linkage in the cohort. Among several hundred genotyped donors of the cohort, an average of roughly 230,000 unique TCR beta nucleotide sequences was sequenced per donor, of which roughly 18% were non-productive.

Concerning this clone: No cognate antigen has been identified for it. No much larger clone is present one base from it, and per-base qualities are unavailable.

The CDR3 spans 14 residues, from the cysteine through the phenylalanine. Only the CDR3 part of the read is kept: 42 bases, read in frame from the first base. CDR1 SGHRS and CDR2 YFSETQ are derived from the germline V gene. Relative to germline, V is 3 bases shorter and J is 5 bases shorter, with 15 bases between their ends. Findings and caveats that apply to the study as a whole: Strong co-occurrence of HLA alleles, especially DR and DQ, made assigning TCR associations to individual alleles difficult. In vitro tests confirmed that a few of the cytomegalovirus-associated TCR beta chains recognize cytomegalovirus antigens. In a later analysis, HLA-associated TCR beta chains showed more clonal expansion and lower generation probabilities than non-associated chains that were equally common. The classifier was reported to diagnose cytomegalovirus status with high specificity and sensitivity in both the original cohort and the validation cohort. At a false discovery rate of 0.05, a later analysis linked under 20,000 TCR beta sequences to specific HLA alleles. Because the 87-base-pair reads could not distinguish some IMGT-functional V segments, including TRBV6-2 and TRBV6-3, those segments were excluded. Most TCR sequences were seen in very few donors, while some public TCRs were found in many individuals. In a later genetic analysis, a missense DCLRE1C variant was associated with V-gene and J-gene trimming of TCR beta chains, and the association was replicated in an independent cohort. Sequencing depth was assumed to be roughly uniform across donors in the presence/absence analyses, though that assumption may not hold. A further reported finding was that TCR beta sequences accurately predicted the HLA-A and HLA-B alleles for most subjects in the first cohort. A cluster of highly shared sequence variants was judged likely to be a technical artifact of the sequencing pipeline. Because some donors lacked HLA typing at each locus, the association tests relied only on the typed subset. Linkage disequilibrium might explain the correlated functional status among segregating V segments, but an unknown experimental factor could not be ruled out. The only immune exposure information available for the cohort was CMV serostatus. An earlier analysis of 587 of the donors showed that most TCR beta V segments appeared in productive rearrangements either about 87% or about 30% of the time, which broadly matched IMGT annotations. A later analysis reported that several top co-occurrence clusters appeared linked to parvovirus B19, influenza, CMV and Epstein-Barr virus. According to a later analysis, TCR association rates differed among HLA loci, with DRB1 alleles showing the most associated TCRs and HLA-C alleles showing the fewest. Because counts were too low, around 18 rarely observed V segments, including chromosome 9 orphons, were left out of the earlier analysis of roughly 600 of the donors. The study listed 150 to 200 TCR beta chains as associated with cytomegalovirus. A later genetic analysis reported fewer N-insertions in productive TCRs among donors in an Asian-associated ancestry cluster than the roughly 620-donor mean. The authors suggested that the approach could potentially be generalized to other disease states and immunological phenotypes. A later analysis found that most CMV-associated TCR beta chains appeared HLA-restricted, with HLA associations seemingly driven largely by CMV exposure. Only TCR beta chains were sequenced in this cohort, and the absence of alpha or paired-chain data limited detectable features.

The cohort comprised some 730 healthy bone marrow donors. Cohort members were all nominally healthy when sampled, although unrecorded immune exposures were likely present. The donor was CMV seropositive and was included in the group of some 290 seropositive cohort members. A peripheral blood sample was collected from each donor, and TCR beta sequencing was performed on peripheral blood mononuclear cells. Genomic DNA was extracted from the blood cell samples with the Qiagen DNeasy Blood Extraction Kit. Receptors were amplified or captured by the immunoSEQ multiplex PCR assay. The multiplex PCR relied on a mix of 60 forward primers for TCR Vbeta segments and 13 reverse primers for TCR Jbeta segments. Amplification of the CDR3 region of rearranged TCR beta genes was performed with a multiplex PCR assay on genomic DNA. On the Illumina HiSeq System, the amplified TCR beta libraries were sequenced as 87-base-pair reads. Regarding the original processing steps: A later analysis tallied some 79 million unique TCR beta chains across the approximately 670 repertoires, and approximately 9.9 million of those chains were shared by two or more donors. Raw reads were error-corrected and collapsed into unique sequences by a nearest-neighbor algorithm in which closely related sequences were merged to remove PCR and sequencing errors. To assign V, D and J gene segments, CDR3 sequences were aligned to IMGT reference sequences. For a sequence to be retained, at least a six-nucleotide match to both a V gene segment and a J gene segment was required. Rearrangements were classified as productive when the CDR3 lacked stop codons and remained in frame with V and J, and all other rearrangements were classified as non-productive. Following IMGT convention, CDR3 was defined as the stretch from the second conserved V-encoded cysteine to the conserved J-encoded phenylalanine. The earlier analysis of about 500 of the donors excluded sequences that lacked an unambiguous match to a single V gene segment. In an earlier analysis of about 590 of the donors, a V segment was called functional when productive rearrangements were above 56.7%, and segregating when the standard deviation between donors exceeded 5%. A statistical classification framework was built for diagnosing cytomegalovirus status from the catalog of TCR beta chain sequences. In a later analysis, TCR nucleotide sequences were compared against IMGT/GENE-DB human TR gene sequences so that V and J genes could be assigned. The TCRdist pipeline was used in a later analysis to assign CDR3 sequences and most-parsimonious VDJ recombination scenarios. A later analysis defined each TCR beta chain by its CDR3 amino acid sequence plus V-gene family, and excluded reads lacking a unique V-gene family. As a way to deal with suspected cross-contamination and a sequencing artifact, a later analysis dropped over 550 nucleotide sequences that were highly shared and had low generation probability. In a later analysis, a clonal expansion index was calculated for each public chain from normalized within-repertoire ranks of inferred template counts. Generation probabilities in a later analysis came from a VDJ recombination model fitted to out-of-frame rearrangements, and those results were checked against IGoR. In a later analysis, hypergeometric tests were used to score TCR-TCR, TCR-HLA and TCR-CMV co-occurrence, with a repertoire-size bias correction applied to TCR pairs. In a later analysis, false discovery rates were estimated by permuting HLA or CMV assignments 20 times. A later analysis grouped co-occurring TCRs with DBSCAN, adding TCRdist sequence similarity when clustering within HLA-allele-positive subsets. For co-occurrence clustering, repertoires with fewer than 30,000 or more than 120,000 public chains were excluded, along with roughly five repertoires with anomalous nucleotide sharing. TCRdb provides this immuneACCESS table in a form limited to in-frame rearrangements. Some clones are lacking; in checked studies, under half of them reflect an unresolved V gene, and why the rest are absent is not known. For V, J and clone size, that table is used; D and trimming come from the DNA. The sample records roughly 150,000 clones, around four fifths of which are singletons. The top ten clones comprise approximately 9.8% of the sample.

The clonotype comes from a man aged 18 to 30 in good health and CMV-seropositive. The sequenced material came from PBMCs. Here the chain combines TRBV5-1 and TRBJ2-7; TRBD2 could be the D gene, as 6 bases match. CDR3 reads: CASSYVGGSDEQYF. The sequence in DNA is TGCGCCAGCAGCTACGTGGGGGGTTCGGACGAGCAGTACTTC.